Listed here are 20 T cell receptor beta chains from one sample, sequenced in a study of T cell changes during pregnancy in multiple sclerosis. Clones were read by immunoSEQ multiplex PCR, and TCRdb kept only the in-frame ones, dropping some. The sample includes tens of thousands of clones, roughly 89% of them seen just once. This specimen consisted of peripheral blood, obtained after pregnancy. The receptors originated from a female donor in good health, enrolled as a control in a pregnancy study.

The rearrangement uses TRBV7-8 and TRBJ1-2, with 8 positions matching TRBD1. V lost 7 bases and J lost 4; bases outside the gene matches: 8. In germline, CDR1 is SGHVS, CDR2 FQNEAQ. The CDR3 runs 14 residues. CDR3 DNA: TGTGCCAGCACGAACCGGACAGGGTCCTATGGCTACACCTTC. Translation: CASTNRTGSYGYTF. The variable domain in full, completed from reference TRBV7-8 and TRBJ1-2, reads GAGVSQSPRYKVAKRGQDVALRCDPISGHVSLFWYQQALGQGPEFLTYFQNEAQLDKSGLPSDRFFAERPEGSVSTLKIQRTQQEDSAVYLCASTNRTGSYGYTFGSGTRLTVV.

CDR3 region: CASSPQRGSSYEQYF. For the CDR3, the DNA is TGTGCCAGCAGCCCCCAGCGGGGCAGCTCCTACGAGCAGTACTTC. The chain couples TRBV7-6 to TRBJ2-7; TRBD2 matches 7 bases. The CDR3 length is 15 residues. Trimming at V came to 5 bases and at J to 0 bases, leaving 7 bases not matched to a gene. Germline V lookup: CDR1 SGHVS, CDR2 FNYEAQ.

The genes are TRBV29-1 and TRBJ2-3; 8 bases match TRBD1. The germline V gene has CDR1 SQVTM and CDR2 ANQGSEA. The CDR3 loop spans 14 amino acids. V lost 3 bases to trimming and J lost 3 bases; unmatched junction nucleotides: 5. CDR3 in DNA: TGCAGCGTTGAGCGGACAGGGCTAACAGATACGCAGTATTTT. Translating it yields CSVERTGLTDTQYF.

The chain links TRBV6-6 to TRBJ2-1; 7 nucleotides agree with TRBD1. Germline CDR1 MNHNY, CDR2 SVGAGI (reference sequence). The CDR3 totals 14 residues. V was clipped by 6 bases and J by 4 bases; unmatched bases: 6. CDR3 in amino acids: CASRAQGVYNEQFF. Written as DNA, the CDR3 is TGTGCCAGCAGGGCCCAGGGGGTGTACAATGAGCAGTTCTTC.

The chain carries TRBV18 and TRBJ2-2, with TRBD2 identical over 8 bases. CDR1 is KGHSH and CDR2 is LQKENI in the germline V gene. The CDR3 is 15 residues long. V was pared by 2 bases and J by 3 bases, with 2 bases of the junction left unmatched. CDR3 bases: TGTGCCAGCTCACCATCGGGGGGGTACACCGGGGAGCTGTTTTTT. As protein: CASSPSGGYTGELFF.

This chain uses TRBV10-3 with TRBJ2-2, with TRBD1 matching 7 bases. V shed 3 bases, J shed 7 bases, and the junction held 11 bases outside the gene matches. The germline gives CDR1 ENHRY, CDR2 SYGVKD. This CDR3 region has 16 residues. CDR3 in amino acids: CAISERTGPVFGELFF. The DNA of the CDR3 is TGTGCCATCAGTGAAAGGACAGGCCCAGTGTTCGGGGAGCTGTTTTTT.

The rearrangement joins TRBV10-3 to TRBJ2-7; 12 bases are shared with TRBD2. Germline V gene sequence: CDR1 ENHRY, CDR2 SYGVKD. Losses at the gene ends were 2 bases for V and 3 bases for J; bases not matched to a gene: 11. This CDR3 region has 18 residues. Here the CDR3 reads CAISEPQTSGGGSYEQYF. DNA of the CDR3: TGTGCCATCAGTGAGCCTCAGACTAGCGGGGGTGGTAGCTACGAGCAGTACTTC.

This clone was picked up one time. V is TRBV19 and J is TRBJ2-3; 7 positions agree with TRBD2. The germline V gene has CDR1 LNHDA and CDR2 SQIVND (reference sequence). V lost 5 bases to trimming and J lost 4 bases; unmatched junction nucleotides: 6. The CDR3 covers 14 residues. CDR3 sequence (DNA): TGTGCCAGTAGTTACGGGGGAGGGGCAGATACGCAGTATTTT. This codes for CASSYGGGADTQYF. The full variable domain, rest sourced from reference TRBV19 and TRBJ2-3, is DGGITQSPKYLFRKEGQNVTLSCEQNLNHDAMYWYRQDPGQGLRLIYYSQIVNDFQKGDIAEGYSVSREKKESFPLTVTSAQKNPTAFYLCASSYGGGADTQYFGPGTRLTVL.

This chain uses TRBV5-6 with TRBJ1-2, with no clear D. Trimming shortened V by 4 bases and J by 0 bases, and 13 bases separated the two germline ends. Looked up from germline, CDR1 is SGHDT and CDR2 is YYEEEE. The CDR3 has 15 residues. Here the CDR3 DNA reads TGTGCCAGCAGCCCTACCTGGTTGACTAACTATGGCTACACCTTC. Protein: CASSPTWLTNYGYTF. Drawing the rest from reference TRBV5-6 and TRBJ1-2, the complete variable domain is DAGVTQSPTHLIKTRGQQVTLRCSPKSGHDTVSWYQQALGQGPQFIFQYYEEEERQRGNFPDRFSGHQFPNYSSELNVNALLLGDSALYLCASSPTWLTNYGYTFGSGTRLTVV.

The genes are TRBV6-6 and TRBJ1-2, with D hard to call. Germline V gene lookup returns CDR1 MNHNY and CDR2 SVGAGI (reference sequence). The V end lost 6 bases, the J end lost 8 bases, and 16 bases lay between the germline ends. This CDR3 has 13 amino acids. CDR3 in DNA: TGTGCCAGCAGCAGTAAGAGAGGGCTCGGCTACACCTTC. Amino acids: CASSSKRGLGYTF.

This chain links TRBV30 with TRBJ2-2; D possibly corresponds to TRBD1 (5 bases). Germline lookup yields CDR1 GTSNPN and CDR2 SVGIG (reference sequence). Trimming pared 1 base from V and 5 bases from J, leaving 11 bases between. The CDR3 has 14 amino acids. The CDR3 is CAWSGVGATGELFF. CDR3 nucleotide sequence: TGTGCCTGGAGTGGTGTAGGGGCTACCGGGGAGCTGTTTTTT.

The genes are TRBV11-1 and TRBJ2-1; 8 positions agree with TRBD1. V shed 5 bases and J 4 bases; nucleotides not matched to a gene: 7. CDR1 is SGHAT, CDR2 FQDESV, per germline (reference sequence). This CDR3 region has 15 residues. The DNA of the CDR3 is TGTGCCAGCAGCCCTGGACAGGGAGAATACAATGAGCAGTTCTTC. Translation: CASSPGQGEYNEQFF.

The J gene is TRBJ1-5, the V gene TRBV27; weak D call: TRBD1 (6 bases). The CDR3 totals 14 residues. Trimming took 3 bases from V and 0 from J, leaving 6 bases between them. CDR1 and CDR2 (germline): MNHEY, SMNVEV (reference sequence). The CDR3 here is CASSFRGSNQPQHF. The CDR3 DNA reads TGTGCCAGCAGTTTCAGGGGTAGCAATCAGCCCCAGCATTTT.

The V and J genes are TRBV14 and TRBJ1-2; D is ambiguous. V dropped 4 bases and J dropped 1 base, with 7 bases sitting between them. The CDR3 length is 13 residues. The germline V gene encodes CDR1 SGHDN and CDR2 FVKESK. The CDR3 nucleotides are TGTGCCAGCAGCCCCACAGTTAACTATGGCTACACCTTC. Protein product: CASSPTVNYGYTF.

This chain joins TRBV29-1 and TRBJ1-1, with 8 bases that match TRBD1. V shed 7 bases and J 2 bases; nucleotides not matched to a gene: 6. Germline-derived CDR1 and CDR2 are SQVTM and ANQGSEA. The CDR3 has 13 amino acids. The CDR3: CSGRTGKNTEAFF. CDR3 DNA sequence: TGCAGCGGAAGGACAGGGAAAAACACTGAAGCTTTCTTT.

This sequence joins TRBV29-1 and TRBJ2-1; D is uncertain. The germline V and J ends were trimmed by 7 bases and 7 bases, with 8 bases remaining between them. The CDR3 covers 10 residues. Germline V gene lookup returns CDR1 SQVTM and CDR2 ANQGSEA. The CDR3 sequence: CSGSKNEQFF. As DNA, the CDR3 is TGCAGCGGCTCTAAAAATGAGCAGTTCTTC.

The CDR3, as DNA: TGCGCCAGTTCGGACAGGGCGAACACCGGGGAGCTGTTTTTT. This codes for CASSDRANTGELFF. J is TRBJ2-2 and V is TRBV4-3, with 8 bases matching TRBD1. After removal of 9 bases from V and 0 bases from J, the junction contained 3 bases not matched to a gene. The CDR3 consists of 14 residues. The germline gives CDR1 LGHNA, CDR2 YSLEER.

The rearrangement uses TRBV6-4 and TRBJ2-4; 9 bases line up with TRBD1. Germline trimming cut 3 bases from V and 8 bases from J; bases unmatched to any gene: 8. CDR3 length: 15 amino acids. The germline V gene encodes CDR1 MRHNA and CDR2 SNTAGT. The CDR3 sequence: CASSEEQGARDIQYF. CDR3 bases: TGTGCCAGCAGTGAAGAACAGGGGGCGAGGGACATTCAGTACTTC.

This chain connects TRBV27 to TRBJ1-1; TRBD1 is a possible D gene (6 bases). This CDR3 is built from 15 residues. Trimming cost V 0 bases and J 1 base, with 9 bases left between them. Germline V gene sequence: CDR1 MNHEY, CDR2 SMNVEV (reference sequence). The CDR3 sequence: CASSLSPGQNTEAFF. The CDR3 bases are TGTGCCAGCAGTTTATCGCCGGGACAGAACACTGAAGCTTTCTTT.

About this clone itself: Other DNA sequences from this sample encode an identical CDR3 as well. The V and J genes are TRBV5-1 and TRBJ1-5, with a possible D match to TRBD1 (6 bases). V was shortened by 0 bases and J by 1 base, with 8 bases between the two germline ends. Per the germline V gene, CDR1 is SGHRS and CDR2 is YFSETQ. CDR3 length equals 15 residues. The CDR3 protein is CASSLAGQSNQPQHF. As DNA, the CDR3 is TGCGCCAGCAGCTTGGCGGGACAAAGCAATCAGCCCCAGCATTTT.